This record looks at one T cell receptor beta chain sequence and its context. Its matching antigen is unknown. V gave up 5 bases and J gave up 1 base, with 11 bases separating them. The CDR3 has 14 residues. CDR1 is MNHEY and CDR2 is SVGAGI in the germline V gene. TCRdb's table, derived via immunoSEQ multiplex PCR, lists solely in-frame clones and lacks some. The table has nearly 50,000 clones, 65% to 90% seen once. This sample is part of a study of radiation and T cells in renal cell carcinoma. The study, taken as a whole, reports: Top tumor clonotypes rose in blood 2 weeks post-radiation, then contracted.

As to time point: baseline pretreatment blood. Treatment denoted: 15 Gy SBRT to primary tumor, nephrectomy 4 weeks later. Serial blood draws occurred at baseline and 2 and 4 weeks post-SBRT. The chain uses TRBV6-5 and TRBJ1-1, with D possibly matching TRBD1 (6 bases). The receptor was isolated from an older woman with renal cell carcinoma. Sequencing was performed on blood, taken from a patient whose treatment included radiotherapy and nephrectomy. The CDR3 bases are TGTGCCAGCAGTAAACAGGGTGGGAACACTGAAGCTTTCTTT. Translated: CASSKQGGNTEAFF.